A selection of T cell receptor beta chains follows, all from one sample in a study of T-cell reconstitution after alpha-beta-depleted transplantation in children. In TCRdb, the PCR reads were re-called with MiXCR into one record per CDR3 protein. The sample comprises approximately 510,000 distinct CDR3 sequences, around 16% of which are singletons, and about 3.1% rests with the top ten. The input for sequencing was PBMCs from the stem cell graft donor, taken from the stem cell graft. These receptors all come from a human donor who donated a stem cell graft to a child with acute lymphoblastic leukemia. CDR3s include the opening cysteine and the closing phenylalanine or tryptophan. D genes are given only for firm matches. Clone size is not always given. Where it is, it says once, few, many or a class for expanded clones.

d_gene,v_gene,j_gene,abundance,CDR3aa,CDR3nt
TRBD2,TRBV12-3/TRBV12-4,TRBJ2-2,few,CACSRGLAGASGTGELFF,TGTGCCTGCAGTCGGGGACTAGCGGGCGCTTCGGGAACCGGGGAGCTGTTTTTT
TRBD1,TRBV27,TRBJ1-4,-,CASSPSGTGLNLAEKLFF,TGTGCCAGCAGCCCCTCCGGGACAGGGCTTAATTTGGCTGAAAAACTGTTTTTT
-,TRBV5-1,TRBJ2-7,few,CASSFEYEQYF,TGCGCCAGCAGCTTCGAGTACGAGCAGTACTTC
-,TRBV5-5,TRBJ1-2,-,CASSLGQVRSNYGYTF,TGTGCCAGCAGCTTGGGGCAGGTGCGCTCCAACTATGGCTACACCTTC
TRBD2,TRBV12-3/TRBV12-4,TRBJ2-5,-,CASSSGSSGSRETQYF,TGTGCCAGCAGTTCCGGGTCTAGCGGGAGTAGGGAGACCCAGTACTTC
-,TRBV4-1,TRBJ1-3,-,CASSALLGNTIYF,TGCGCCAGCAGCGCCCTGCTTGGAAACACCATATATTTT
TRBD1,TRBV7-9,TRBJ2-7,few,CASSSPDRSYEQYF,TGTGCCAGCAGCTCCCCGGACAGGTCCTACGAGCAGTACTTC
-,TRBV12-3/TRBV12-4,TRBJ1-2,-,CASSFVENYGYTF,TGTGCCAGCAGTTTTGTGGAAAACTATGGCTACACCTTC
-,TRBV12-3/TRBV12-4,TRBJ2-6,few,CASVDSGANVLTF,TGTGCCAGCGTAGACTCTGGGGCCAACGTCCTGACTTTC
-,TRBV4-1,TRBJ2-5,-,CASSLDGLQETQYF,TGCGCCAGCAGCCTAGACGGTCTCCAAGAGACCCAGTACTTC
-,TRBV5-1,TRBJ2-3,few,CASSLEGRLRGSTDTQYF,TGCGCCAGCAGCTTGGAAGGGCGGCTCCGAGGAAGCACAGATACGCAGTATTTT
TRBD2,TRBV9,TRBJ2-1,many,CAGTGTSGRSSYNEQFF,TGTGCCGGCACCGGGACTAGCGGGAGGAGCTCCTACAATGAGCAGTTCTTC
-,TRBV18,TRBJ2-1,once,CASSPPRLARSYNEQFF,TGTGCCAGCTCACCACCCCGGCTAGCGAGATCCTACAATGAGCAGTTCTTC
TRBD2,TRBV12-3/TRBV12-4,TRBJ2-1,few,CASSLEPAGAYNEQFF,TGTGCCAGCAGTTTAGAGCCAGCGGGAGCATACAATGAGCAGTTCTTC
TRBD1,TRBV27,TRBJ1-5,-,CASSLDFRGRNQPQHF,TGTGCCAGCAGTTTAGACTTCAGGGGGCGGAATCAGCCCCAGCATTTT
TRBD2,TRBV12-3/TRBV12-4,TRBJ2-3,many,CASSFRLAEHTQYF,TGTGCCAGCAGTTTCCGGCTAGCGGAACATACGCAGTATTTT
-,TRBV18,TRBJ2-6,-,CASSPPEGSGANVLTF,TGTGCCAGCTCACCACCGGAGGGAAGTGGGGCCAACGTCCTGACTTTC
TRBD1,TRBV9,TRBJ1-4,few,CASSASRTGDEKLFF,TGTGCCAGCAGCGCCTCCCGGACAGGGGATGAAAAACTGTTTTTT
-,TRBV9,TRBJ2-1,few,CASSAKRF,TGTGCCAGCAGCGCAAAGCGATTC
TRBD2,TRBV5-1,TRBJ2-1,-,CASSATSGWAQDEQFF,TGCGCCAGCAGCGCGACTAGCGGATGGGCTCAGGATGAGCAGTTCTTC
TRBD2,TRBV5-1,TRBJ2-7,-,CASSHTSGYEQYF,TGCGCCAGCAGTCACACTAGCGGCTACGAGCAGTACTTC
TRBD2,TRBV7-3,TRBJ2-3,-,CASSLKAGGLAGVTDTQYF,TGTGCCAGCAGCTTAAAAGCCGGGGGACTAGCGGGAGTGACAGATACGCAGTATTTT
-,TRBV9,TRBJ2-1,few,CASSPQGAEQFF,TGTGCCAGCAGTCCACAGGGCGCTGAGCAGTTCTTC
TRBD2,TRBV10-2,TRBJ2-1,-,CASKLGETSGNEQFF,TGCGCCAGCAAACTCGGGGAGACTAGCGGGAATGAGCAGTTCTTC
-,TRBV5-6,TRBJ2-7,-,CASSELVSLSSYEQYF,TGTGCCAGCAGCGAGCTTGTCTCTCTATCATCCTACGAGCAGTACTTC
-,TRBV6-1,TRBJ1-1,-,CASSNPRRVTEAFF,TGTGCCAGCAGCAACCCCCGTAGGGTCACTGAAGCTTTCTTT
-,TRBV6-7,TRBJ2-5,few,CASTRGLATETQYF,TGTGCCAGCACCCGAGGACTGGCCACGGAGACCCAGTACTTC
-,TRBV7-9,TRBJ1-2,-,CASSLPGHEPAWGYTF,TGTGCCAGCAGCTTACCAGGACACGAACCGGCCTGGGGCTACACCTTC
-,TRBV5-5,TRBJ2-1,few,CASSLAGYEQFF,TGTGCCAGCAGCTTGGCCGGCTACGAGCAGTTCTTC
-,TRBV7-8,TRBJ2-5,-,CASSSPRRRYF,TGTGCCAGCAGCTCACCCCGGAGGCGGTACTTC
TRBD2,TRBV13,TRBJ2-7,few,CASSFGLVLGEQYF,TGTGCCAGCAGCTTCGGACTAGTTCTAGGTGAGCAGTACTTC
-,TRBV5-4,TRBJ2-7,few,CASSLLHAAHTGYYEQYF,TGTGCCAGCAGCTTGCTACATGCCGCTCATACGGGCTACTACGAGCAGTACTTC
-,TRBV7-2,TRBJ1-4,few,CASSLEPLGEKLFF,TGTGCCAGCAGCTTAGAACCTTTGGGGGAAAAACTGTTTTTT
-,TRBV15,TRBJ2-7,few,CATSLSRGSSYEQYF,TGTGCCACCAGCCTTTCACGGGGGAGCTCCTACGAGCAGTACTTC
-,TRBV12-3/TRBV12-4,TRBJ1-5,few,CASSLQQASQPQHF,TGTGCCAGCAGTTTACAACAAGCAAGTCAGCCCCAGCATTTT
-,TRBV5-5,TRBJ2-5,-,CASSLDAPETQYF,TGTGCCAGCAGCTTGGACGCCCCGGAGACCCAGTACTTC
-,TRBV12-3/TRBV12-4,TRBJ1-1,-,CASRLTVENTEAFF,TGTGCCAGCAGGCTGACGGTTGAGAACACTGAAGCTTTCTTT
TRBD2,TRBV12-3/TRBV12-4,TRBJ2-1,-,CASSLSGRTLYNEQFF,TGTGCCAGCAGTTTAAGCGGGAGGACCCTCTACAATGAGCAGTTCTTC
TRBD1,TRBV6-1,TRBJ2-6,-,CASLDRQAGANVLTF,TGTGCCAGCTTGGACAGGCAGGCTGGGGCCAACGTCCTGACTTTC
TRBD2,TRBV3-1,TRBJ2-4,-,CASSQTPQRELAKNIQYF,TGTGCCAGCAGCCAGACTCCTCAGCGGGAGCTAGCCAAAAACATTCAGTACTTC
-,TRBV6-5,TRBJ1-2,-,CASSYSASQYGYTF,TGTGCCAGCAGTTACTCGGCATCCCAGTATGGCTACACCTTC
TRBD2,TRBV5-1,TRBJ2-3,-,CASSQEAGEETETQYF,TGCGCCAGCAGCCAGGAGGCGGGAGAAGAAACAGAAACGCAGTATTTT
-,TRBV6-1,TRBJ2-1,-,CASRHRDSSYNEQFF,TGTGCCAGCAGGCACCGGGACTCGTCGTACAATGAGCAGTTCTTC
-,TRBV25-1,TRBJ2-5,few,CASTETGQTQYF,TGTGCCAGCACCGAAACGGGTCAGACCCAGTACTTC
TRBD2,TRBV19,TRBJ2-7,-,CASSMGTSGIHEQYF,TGTGCCAGTAGTATGGGGACTAGCGGGATCCACGAGCAGTACTTC
-,TRBV7-8,TRBJ2-7,-,CASSPRLNSYEQYF,TGTGCCAGCAGCCCCCGACTTAACTCCTACGAGCAGTACTTC
-,TRBV14,TRBJ2-7,few,CASSRQGVGEQYF,TGTGCCAGCAGCCGTCAGGGTGTGGGCGAGCAGTACTTC
-,TRBV24-1,TRBJ2-4,-,CATSVTGEGNIQYF,TGTGCCACCAGTGTAACGGGAGAGGGGAACATTCAGTACTTC
-,TRBV20-1,TRBJ1-2,once,CSADDYGYTF,TGCAGTGCTGACGACTATGGCTACACCTTC
-,TRBV6-1,TRBJ2-3,-,CASRIHRGASTDTQYF,TGTGCCAGCAGGATCCACAGAGGGGCTAGCACAGATACGCAGTATTTT
-,TRBV7-6,TRBJ2-5,few,CASRENSLQETQYF,TGTGCCAGCAGGGAGAACAGCCTCCAAGAGACCCAGTACTTC
-,TRBV5-1,TRBJ2-2,-,CASSRGKSTGELFF,TGCGCCAGCAGCCGCGGGAAGTCCACCGGGGAGCTGTTTTTT
TRBD2,TRBV7-2,TRBJ2-7,-,CASSLVAGLAAYEQYF,TGTGCCAGCAGCTTAGTCGCGGGACTAGCGGCCTACGAGCAGTACTTC
-,TRBV5-1,TRBJ2-1,few,CASSLARALPINPGNEQFF,TGCGCCAGCAGCTTGGCCCGCGCCCTACCGATTAATCCTGGCAATGAGCAGTTCTTC
-,TRBV5-6,TRBJ1-2,many,CASSLGINYGYTF,TGTGCCAGCAGCTTGGGAATTAACTATGGCTACACCTTC